This T cell receptor beta chain is drawn from a study of cytomegalovirus exposure and HLA in healthy donors. The V end was cut by 2 bases, the J end by 5 bases, with 15 bases between. The CDR3 spans 15 residues. Germline V gives CDR1 SGHVS, CDR2 FQNEAQ. The PCR made use of 60 Vbeta and 13 Jbeta primers. Profiling relied on immunoSEQ multiplex PCR, and the TCRdb table lists in-frame clones only, not all of them. The data hold some 170,000 clones, with roughly 82% observed a single time. This receptor was taken from a woman aged 25 to 39 in good health and CMV-seronegative. V and J are TRBV7-8 and TRBJ1-2; possible D gene TRBD1, 5 bases. The sequencing sample was made of PBMCs. Written as DNA, the CDR3 is TGTGCCAGCAGCTTAAGGGCCAGGGCCCTATATGGCTACACCTTC. Its protein product is CASSLRARALYGYTF.